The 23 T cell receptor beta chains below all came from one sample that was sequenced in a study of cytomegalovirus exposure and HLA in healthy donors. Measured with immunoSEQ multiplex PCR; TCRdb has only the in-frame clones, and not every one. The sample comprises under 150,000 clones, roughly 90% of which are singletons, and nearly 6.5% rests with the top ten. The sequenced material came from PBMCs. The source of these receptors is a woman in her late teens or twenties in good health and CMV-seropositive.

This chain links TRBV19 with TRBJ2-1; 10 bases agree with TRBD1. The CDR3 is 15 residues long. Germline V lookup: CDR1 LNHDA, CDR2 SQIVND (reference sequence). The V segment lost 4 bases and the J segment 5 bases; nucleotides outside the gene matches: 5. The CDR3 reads CASSTWTGGNNEQFF. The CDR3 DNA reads TGTGCCAGTAGTACCTGGACAGGGGGTAACAATGAGCAGTTCTTC.

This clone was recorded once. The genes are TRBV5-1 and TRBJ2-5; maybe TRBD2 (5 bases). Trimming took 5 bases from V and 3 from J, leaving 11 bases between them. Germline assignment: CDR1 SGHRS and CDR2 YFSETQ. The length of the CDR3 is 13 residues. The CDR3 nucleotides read TGCGCCAGCAGTCGGGGAGCTAAAGAGACCCAGTACTTC. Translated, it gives CASSRGAKETQYF.

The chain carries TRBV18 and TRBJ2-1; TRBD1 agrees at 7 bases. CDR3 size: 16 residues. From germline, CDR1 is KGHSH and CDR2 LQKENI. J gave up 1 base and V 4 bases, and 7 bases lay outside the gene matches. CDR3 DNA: TGTGCCAGCTCACTGGCCCGACAGGGTTCCTACAATGAGCAGTTCTTC. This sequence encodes CASSLARQGSYNEQFF.

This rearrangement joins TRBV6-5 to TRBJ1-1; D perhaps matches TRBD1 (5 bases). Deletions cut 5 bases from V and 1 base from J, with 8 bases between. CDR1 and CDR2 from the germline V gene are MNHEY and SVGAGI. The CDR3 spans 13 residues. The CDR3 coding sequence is TGTGCCAGCAGTAAAACAGGGAACACTGAAGCTTTCTTT. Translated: CASSKTGNTEAFF.

This chain's CDR3 is CASSLESGSYNEQFF. In DNA, the CDR3 is TGTGCCAGCAGCTTGGAATCCGGGAGTTACAATGAGCAGTTCTTC. This chain connects TRBV7-6 to TRBJ2-1; D may be TRBD2 (6 bases). The CDR3 is 15 amino acids. Looked up from germline, CDR1 is SGHVS and CDR2 is FNYEAQ. The V end lost 3 bases, the J end lost 4 bases, and 13 bases lay between the germline ends.

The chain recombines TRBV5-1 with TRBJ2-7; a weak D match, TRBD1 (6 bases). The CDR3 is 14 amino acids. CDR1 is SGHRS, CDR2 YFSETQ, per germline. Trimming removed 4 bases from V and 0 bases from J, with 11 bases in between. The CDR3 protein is CASSGFRGSYEQYF. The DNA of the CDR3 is TGCGCCAGCAGCGGATTCAGGGGCTCCTACGAGCAGTACTTC. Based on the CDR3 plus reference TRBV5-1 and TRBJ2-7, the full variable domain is KAGVTQTPRYLIKTRGQQVTLSCSPISGHRSVSWYQQTPGQGLQFLFEYFSETQRNKGNFPGRFSGRQFSNSRSEMNVSTLELGDSALYLCASSGFRGSYEQYFGPGTRLTVT.

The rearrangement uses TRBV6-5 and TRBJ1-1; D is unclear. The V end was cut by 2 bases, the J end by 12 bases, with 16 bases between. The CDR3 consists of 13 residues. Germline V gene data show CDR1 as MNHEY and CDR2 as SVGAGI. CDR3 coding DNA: TGTGCCAGCAGTTACGATTCCGGGGTCGAGACTTTCTTT. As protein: CASSYDSGVETFF.

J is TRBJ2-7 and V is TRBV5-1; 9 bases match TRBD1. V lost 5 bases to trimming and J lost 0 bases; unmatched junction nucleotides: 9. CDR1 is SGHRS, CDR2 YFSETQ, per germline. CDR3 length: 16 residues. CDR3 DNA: TGCGCCAGCAGTTCTACAGGGGGCTCTACCTCCTACGAGCAGTACTTC. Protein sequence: CASSSTGGSTSYEQYF.

CDR3 nucleotides: TGTGCCAGCAGGCCGGGACTAGCGGGGGGTGCCGGGGAGCTGTTTTTT. Encoded protein: CASRPGLAGGAGELFF. The genes are TRBV2 and TRBJ2-2, with 15 positions matching TRBD2. V lost 6 bases and J lost 6; bases outside the gene matches: 5. CDR3 length: 16 residues. CDR1 is SNHLY and CDR2 is FYNNEI in the germline V gene.

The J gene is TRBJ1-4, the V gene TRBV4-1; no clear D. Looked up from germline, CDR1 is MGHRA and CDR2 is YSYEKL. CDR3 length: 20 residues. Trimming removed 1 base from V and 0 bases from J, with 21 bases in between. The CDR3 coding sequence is TGCGCCAGCAGCCAAGGCCCCGCAACGATATACAGAGCAACTAATGAAAAACTGTTTTTT. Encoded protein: CASSQGPATIYRATNEKLFF.

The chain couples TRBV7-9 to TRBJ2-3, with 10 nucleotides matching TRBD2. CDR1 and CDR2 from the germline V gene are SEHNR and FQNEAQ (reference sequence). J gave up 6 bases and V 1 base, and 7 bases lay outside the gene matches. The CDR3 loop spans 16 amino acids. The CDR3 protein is CASSLESGGGWDTQYF. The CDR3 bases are TGTGCCAGCAGCTTAGAAAGCGGGGGGGGCTGGGATACGCAGTATTTT.

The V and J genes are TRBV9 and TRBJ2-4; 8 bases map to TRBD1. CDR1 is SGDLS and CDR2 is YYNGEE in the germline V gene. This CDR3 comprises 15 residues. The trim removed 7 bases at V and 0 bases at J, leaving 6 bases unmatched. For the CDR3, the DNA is TGTGCCAGCGCCCCAGGGGGCGCAGCCAAAAACATTCAGTACTTC. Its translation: CASAPGGAAKNIQYF.

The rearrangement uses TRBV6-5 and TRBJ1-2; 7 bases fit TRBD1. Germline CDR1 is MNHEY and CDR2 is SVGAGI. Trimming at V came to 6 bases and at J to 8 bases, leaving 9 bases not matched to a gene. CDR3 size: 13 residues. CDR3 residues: CASRRDSRRGYTF. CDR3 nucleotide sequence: TGTGCCAGCAGACGGGACAGTAGGAGAGGCTACACCTTC.

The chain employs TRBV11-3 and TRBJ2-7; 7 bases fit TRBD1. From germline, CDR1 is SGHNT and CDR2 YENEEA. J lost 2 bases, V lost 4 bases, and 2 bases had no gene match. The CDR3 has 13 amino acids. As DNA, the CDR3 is TGTGCCAGCAGCTACAGGGGAGCCTACGAGCAGTACTTC. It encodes CASSYRGAYEQYF. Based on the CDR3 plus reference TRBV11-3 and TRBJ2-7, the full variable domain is EAGVVQSPRYKIIEKKQPVAFWCNPISGHNTLYWYLQNLGQGPELLIRYENEEAVDDSQLPKDRFSAERLKGVDSTLKIQPAELGDSAVYLCASSYRGAYEQYFGPGTRLTVT.

The CDR3 nucleotides read TGCGCCAGCACCGATGACCCGCGCGGGGCCCAGTACTTC. Its protein is CASTDDPRGAQYF. The V and J genes are TRBV5-1 and TRBJ2-5; a possible D gene is TRBD2 (6 bases). V was shortened by 6 bases and J by 9 bases, with 18 bases between the two germline ends. The CDR3 is made up of 13 amino acids. Germline assignment: CDR1 SGHRS and CDR2 YFSETQ. The full variable domain, with the rest looked up from reference TRBV5-1 and TRBJ2-5, is KAGVTQTPRYLIKTRGQQVTLSCSPISGHRSVSWYQQTPGQGLQFLFEYFSETQRNKGNFPGRFSGRQFSNSRSEMNVSTLELGDSALYLCASTDDPRGAQYFGPGTRLLVL.

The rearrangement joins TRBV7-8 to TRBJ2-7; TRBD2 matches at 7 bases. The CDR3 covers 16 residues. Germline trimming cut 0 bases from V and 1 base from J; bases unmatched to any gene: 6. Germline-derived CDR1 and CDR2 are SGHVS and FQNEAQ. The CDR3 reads CASSLAVLASSYEQYF. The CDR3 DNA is TGTGCCAGCAGCTTAGCGGTACTAGCGTCTTCCTACGAGCAGTACTTC.

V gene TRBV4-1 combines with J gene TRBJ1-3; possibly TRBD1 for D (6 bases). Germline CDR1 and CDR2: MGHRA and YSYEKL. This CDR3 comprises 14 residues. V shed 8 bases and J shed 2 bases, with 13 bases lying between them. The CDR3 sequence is CASGSGEPGNTIYF. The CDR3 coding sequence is TGCGCCAGCGGGTCAGGGGAACCTGGAAACACCATATATTTT.

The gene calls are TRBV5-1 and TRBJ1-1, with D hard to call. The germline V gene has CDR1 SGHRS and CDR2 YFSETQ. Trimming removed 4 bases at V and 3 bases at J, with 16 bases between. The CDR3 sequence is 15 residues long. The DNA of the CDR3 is TGCGCCAGCAGCGCAACCGGGAGAGTTTACACTGAAGCTTTCTTT. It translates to CASSATGRVYTEAFF.

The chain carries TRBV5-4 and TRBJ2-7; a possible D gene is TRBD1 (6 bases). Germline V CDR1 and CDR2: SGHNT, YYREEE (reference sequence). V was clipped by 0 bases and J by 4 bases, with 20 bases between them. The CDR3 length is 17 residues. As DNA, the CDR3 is TGTGCCAGCAGCTTGGGGGTACCGGGACAAAGGATTTACGAGCAGTACTTC. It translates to CASSLGVPGQRIYEQYF.

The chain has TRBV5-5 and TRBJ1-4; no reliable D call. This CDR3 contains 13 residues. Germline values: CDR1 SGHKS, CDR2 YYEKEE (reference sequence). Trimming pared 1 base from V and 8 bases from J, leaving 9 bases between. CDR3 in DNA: TGTGCCAGCAGCTTGCCGACTATCGAAAAACTGTTTTTT. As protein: CASSLPTIEKLFF. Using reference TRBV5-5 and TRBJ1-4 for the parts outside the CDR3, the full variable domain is DAGVTQSPTHLIKTRGQQVTLRCSPISGHKSVSWYQQVLGQGPQFIFQYYEKEERGRGNFPDRFSARQFPNYSSELNVNALLLGDSALYLCASSLPTIEKLFFGSGTQLSVL.

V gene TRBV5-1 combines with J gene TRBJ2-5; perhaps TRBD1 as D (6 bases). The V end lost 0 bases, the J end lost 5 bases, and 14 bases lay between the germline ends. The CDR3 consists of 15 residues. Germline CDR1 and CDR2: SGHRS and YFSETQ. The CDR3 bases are TGCGCCAGCAGCTTGGGACAGGTAACAGGGGAGACCCAGTACTTC. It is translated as CASSLGQVTGETQYF.

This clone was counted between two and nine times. In nucleotides, the CDR3 is TGTGCCAGCAAGAACCCCAGGGACGAGCAGTACTTC. It yields the protein CASKNPRDEQYF. The chain uses TRBV2 and TRBJ2-7, with TRBD1 as a possible D gene (5 bases). The V and J ends lost 7 bases and 5 bases respectively, with 12 bases between them. This CDR3 contains 12 residues. The V gene's germline CDR1 is SNHLY and CDR2 FYNNEI.

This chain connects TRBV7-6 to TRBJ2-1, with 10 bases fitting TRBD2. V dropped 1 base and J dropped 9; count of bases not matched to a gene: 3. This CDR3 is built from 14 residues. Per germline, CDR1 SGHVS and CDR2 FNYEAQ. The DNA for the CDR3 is TGTGCCAGCAGCTTAGGGGGACTAGCGATTGAGCAGTTCTTC. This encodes CASSLGGLAIEQFF.